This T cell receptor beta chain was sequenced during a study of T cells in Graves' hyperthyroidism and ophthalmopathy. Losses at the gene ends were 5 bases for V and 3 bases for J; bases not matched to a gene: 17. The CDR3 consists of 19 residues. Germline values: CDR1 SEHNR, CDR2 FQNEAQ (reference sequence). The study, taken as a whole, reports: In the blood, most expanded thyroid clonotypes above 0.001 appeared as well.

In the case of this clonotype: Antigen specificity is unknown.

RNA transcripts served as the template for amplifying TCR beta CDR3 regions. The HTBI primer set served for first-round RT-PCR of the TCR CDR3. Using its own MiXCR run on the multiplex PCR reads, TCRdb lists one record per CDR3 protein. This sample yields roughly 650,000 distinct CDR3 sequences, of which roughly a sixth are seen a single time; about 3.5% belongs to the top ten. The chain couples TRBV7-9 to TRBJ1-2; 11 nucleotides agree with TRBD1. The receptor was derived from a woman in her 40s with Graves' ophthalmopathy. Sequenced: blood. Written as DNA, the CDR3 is TGTGCCAGCAGCCCTTCTTGGAGGACAGGGGGCGATCGTGACTATGGCTACACCTTC. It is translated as CASSPSWRTGGDRDYGYTF.